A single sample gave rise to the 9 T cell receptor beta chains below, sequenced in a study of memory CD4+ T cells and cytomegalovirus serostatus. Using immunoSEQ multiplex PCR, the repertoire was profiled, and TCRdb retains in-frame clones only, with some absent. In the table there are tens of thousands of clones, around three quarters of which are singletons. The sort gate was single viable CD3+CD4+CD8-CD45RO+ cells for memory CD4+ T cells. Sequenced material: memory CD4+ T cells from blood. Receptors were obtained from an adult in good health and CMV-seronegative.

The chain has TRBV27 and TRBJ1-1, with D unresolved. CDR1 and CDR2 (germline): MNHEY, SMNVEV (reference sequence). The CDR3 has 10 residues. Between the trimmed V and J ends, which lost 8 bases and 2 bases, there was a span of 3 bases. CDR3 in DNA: TGTGCCAGCCTCAACACTGAAGCTTTCTTT. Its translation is CASLNTEAFF.

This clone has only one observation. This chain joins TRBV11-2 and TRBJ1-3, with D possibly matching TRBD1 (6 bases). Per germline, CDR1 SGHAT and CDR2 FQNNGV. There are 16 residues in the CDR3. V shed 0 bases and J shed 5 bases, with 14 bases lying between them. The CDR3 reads CASSLERITGRNTIYF. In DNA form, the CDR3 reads TGTGCCAGCAGCTTAGAGAGGATTACAGGGCGAAACACCATATATTTT. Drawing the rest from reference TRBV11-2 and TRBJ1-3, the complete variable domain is EAGVAQSPRYKIIEKRQSVAFWCNPISGHATLYWYQQILGQGPKLLIQFQNNGVVDDSQLPKDRFSAERLKGVDSTLKIQPAKLEDSAVYLCASSLERITGRNTIYFGEGSWLTVV.

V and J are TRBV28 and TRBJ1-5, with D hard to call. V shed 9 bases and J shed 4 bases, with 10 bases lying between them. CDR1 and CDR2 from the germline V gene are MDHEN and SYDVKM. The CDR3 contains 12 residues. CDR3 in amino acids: CASDRGNQPQHF. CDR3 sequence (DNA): TGTGCCAGTGATCGGGGTAATCAGCCCCAGCATTTT.

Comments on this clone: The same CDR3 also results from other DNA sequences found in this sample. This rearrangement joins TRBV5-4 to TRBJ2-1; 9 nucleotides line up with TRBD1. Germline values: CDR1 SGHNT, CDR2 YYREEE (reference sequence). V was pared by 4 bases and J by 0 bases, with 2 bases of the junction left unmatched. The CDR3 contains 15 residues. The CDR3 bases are TGTGCCAGCAGCCTGGACAGGGGCTCCTACAATGAGCAGTTCTTC. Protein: CASSLDRGSYNEQFF.

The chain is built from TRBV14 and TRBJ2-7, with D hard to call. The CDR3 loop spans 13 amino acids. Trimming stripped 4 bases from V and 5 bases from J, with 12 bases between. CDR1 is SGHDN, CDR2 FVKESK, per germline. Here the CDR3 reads CASSPIWVHEQYF. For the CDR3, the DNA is TGTGCCAGCAGCCCAATATGGGTGCACGAGCAGTACTTC.

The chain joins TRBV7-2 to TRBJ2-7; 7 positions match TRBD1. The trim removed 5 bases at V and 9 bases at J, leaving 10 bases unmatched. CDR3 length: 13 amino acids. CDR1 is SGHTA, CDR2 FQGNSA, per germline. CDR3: CASSPTGAWGQYF. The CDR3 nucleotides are TGTGCCAGCAGCCCTACAGGGGCCTGGGGGCAGTACTTC.

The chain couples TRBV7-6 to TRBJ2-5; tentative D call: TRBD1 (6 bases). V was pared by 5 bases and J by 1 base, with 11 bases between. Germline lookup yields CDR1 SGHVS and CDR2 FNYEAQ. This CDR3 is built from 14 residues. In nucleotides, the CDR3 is TGTGCCAGCAGCCCCAGGGGTCCCCAAGAGACCCAGTACTTC. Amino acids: CASSPRGPQETQYF.

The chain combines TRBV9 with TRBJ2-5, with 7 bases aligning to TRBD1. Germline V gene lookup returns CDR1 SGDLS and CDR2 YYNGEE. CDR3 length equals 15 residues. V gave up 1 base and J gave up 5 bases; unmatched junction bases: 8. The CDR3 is CASSVNPTGVETQYF. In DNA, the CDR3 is TGTGCCAGCAGCGTAAACCCCACAGGGGTTGAGACCCAGTACTTC.

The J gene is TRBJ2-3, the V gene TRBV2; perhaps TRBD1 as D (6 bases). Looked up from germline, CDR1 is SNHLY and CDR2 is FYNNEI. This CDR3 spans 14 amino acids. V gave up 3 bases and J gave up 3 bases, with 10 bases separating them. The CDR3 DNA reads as TGTGCCAGCAGTGACAGGGGAGCGACAGATACGCAGTATTTT. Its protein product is CASSDRGATDTQYF.